The 21 T cell receptor beta chains in this list originate from one sample, sequenced in a study of blood T cells in healthy people across ages. The authors ran a second PCR of about 7 to 12 cycles using a sample-barcoded 5' primer and a J-beta primer mix. From the 5' RACE reads, TCRdb called clonotypes with MiXCR, one entry per CDR3 protein. The sample has approximately 730,000 distinct CDR3 sequences; roughly 44% are singletons. Material for sequencing was blood. These receptor sequences come from a woman aged 55-69 years in good health.

The V and J genes are TRBV11-2 and TRBJ2-3; D is unresolved. In germline, CDR1 is SGHAT, CDR2 FQNNGV. This CDR3 is built from 16 residues. Between the trimmed V and J ends, which lost 5 bases and 4 bases, there was a span of 19 bases. The CDR3 sequence: CASSPVAGIGADTQYF. CDR3 nucleotides: TGTGCCAGCAGCCCCGTTGCCGGTATAGGCGCAGATACGCAGTATTTT.

This clonotype was picked up a small number of times. The V call is TRBV10-1, the J call TRBJ2-3; D might be TRBD2 (6 bases). The CDR3 loop spans 13 amino acids. V shed 5 bases and J shed 2 bases, with 8 bases lying between them. CDR1 is WNHNN and CDR2 is SYGVQD in the germline V gene (reference sequence). This CDR3 reads CASSRGYTDTQYF. The CDR3 bases are TGCGCCAGCAGTCGGGGGTACACAGATACGCAGTATTTT.

The chain uses TRBV5-4 and TRBJ2-5, with TRBD2 matching over 9 bases. The germline V gene encodes CDR1 SGHNT and CDR2 YYREEE (reference sequence). Germline trimming cut 0 bases from V and 11 bases from J; bases unmatched to any gene: 14. This CDR3 has 16 residues. The CDR3 loop reads CASSLARLRGGGEQYF. The DNA for the CDR3 is TGTGCCAGCAGCTTGGCCCGTTTGCGGGGGGGTGGAGAGCAGTACTTC.

A word on this clonotype: A single base separates this from a much larger clone, so it may be a read error. The chain combines TRBV18 with TRBJ2-1; no clear D. V lost 3 bases and J 4 bases, leaving 10 bases between the germline ends. From germline, CDR1 is KGHSH and CDR2 LQKENI. The CDR3 runs to 14 residues. The CDR3, as DNA: TGTGCCAGCTCACCCGCAGCCCTTTACAATGAGCAGTTCTTC. Translated: CASSPAALYNEQFF. Filled out from reference TRBV18 and TRBJ2-1, the complete variable domain reads NAGVMQNPRHLVRRRGQEARLRCSPMKGHSHVYWYRQLPEEGLKFMVYLQKENIIDESGMPKERFSAEFPKEGPSILRIQQVVRGDSAAYFCASSPAALYNEQFFGPGTRLTVL.

At least ten counts were recorded for this clonotype. V gene TRBV6-2 or TRBV6-3 combines with J gene TRBJ2-3; 10 bases align to TRBD2. With V trimmed by 7 bases and J by 4 bases, 11 bases remained unmatched. The germline gives CDR1 MNHEY, CDR2 SVGEGT. This CDR3 spans 16 amino acids. The CDR3 loop is CASIQASGRAPDTQYF. CDR3 DNA: TGTGCCAGCATCCAGGCGAGCGGGAGGGCCCCAGATACGCAGTATTTT.

The rearrangement links TRBV9 to TRBJ2-7, with TRBD2 matching over 8 bases. There are 18 residues in the CDR3. Germline CDR1 and CDR2: SGDLS and YYNGEE. The ends lost 4 bases at V and 7 bases at J; junction bases unmatched: 22. In DNA form, the CDR3 reads TGTGCCAGCAGCTTCAGGGACCCCTTAGAGCGGGAGTGTAATGAGCAGTACTTC. This gives the protein CASSFRDPLERECNEQYF.

The V call is TRBV27, the J call TRBJ2-7; maybe TRBD2 (7 bases). The CDR3 is 14 residues long. Trimming pared 6 bases from V and 9 bases from J, leaving 21 bases between. Germline V gene lookup returns CDR1 MNHEY and CDR2 SMNVEV (reference sequence). The CDR3 DNA reads TGTGCCAGCAGAACGGGACACTCGACGGGGGGGCAGTACTTC. Protein: CASRTGHSTGGQYF.

This clonotype was seen only a few times. The rearrangement uses TRBV3-1 and TRBJ2-7; possibly TRBD2 for D (6 bases). The V end lost 1 base, the J end lost 5 bases, and 21 bases lay between the germline ends. The CDR3 contains 17 residues. The germline CDR1 and CDR2 sequences are LGHDT and YNNKEL (reference sequence). The CDR3 here is CASSQGALAPRIHEQYF. In DNA, the CDR3 is TGTGCCAGCAGCCAAGGAGCCCTAGCGCCTCGAATCCACGAGCAGTACTTC.

This clonotype was detected only a few times. This chain uses TRBV25-1 with TRBJ1-2; TRBD1 might be the D (5 bases). The V and J ends lost 4 bases and 8 bases respectively, with 14 bases between them. The CDR3 length is 13 residues. The germline CDR1 and CDR2 sequences are MGHDK and SYGVNS. The CDR3, as DNA: TGTGCCAGCAGTGGCCAGGTCGGGGGGGGCTACACCTTC. It specifies CASSGQVGGGYTF.

The chain is built from TRBV7-3 and TRBJ1-1, with D possibly being TRBD1 (6 bases). Germline assignment: CDR1 SGHTA and CDR2 FQGTGA. V was pared by 8 bases and J by 4 bases, with 23 bases between. The CDR3 loop spans 16 amino acids. This chain's CDR3 is CASETLLGQPSTEAFF. CDR3 in DNA: TGTGCCAGCGAAACCCTCCTGGGACAACCGAGCACTGAAGCTTTCTTT.

This clonotype was observed a handful of times. This sequence joins TRBV18 and TRBJ2-1, with D perhaps matching TRBD1 (5 bases). The ends were cut back, 3 bases at V and 3 bases at J, with 12 bases in the middle. The germline V gene has CDR1 KGHSH and CDR2 LQKENI. The CDR3 totals 15 residues. CDR3 loop: CASSPGQGIYNEQFF. The CDR3 DNA sequence: TGTGCCAGCTCACCGGGGCAGGGCATCTACAATGAGCAGTTCTTC.

This clonotype has a handful of counts. In DNA form, the CDR3 reads TGTGCCAGCAGCTCGCGGGGGGAACTAGCCAAAAACATTCAGTACTTC. Protein: CASSSRGELAKNIQYF. This rearrangement joins TRBV7-9 to TRBJ2-4; 8 nucleotides line up with TRBD2. The V and J ends lost 4 bases and 0 bases, in that order; junction bases with no gene match: 5. The germline V gene has CDR1 SEHNR and CDR2 FQNEAQ (reference sequence). The CDR3 extends over 16 amino acids.

The J gene is TRBJ2-3, the V gene TRBV2, with D possibly TRBD2 on 5 matching bases. The CDR3 runs to 12 residues. CDR1 is SNHLY and CDR2 is FYNNEI in the germline V gene. Trimming shortened V by 8 bases and J by 4 bases, and 10 bases separated the two germline ends. DNA of the CDR3: TGTGCCAGCGGGAGAACGGCAGATACGCAGTATTTT. Its protein product is CASGRTADTQYF.

CDR3 amino acids: CASSPVVASYEQYF. CDR3 DNA: TGTGCCAGCAGCCCCGTGGTAGCTTCCTACGAGCAGTACTTC. The chain has TRBV2 and TRBJ2-7; no definite D call. The germline V and J ends were trimmed by 6 bases and 1 base, with 13 bases remaining between them. This CDR3 contains 14 residues. Germline V lookup: CDR1 SNHLY, CDR2 FYNNEI.

In regard to this clonotype: At one end the junction does not follow the germline gene, possibly because of a read error. As DNA, the CDR3 is TGTGCCAGCGGCTTAGGTGCCGGGACCTTCTTTGACGAGCAGTACTTC. Encoded protein: CASGLGAGTFFDEQYF. The V gene is TRBV11-2, the J gene TRBJ2-5; D may match TRBD1 or TRBD2 (5 bases each). The DNA end is a closer match to TRBJ2-7, so the J assignment may be wrong. The CDR3 is 16 amino acids. Germline CDR1 SGHAT, CDR2 FQNNGV.

The V and J genes are TRBV10-3 and TRBJ1-5; D is undetermined. CDR3 length: 15 residues. V was clipped by 0 bases and J by 6 bases, with 12 bases between them. Germline V gives CDR1 ENHRY, CDR2 SYGVKD. The CDR3 reads CAISESIGMGQPQHF. CDR3 in DNA: TGTGCCATCAGTGAGTCGATCGGGATGGGTCAGCCCCAGCATTTT.

V usage is TRBV7-6 and J usage is TRBJ2-3; 8 bases align to TRBD1. Germline trimming cut 2 bases from V and 10 bases from J; bases unmatched to any gene: 8. The V gene's germline CDR1 is SGHVS and CDR2 FNYEAQ. The CDR3 totals 14 residues. CDR3: CASSLLGQANAQYF. CDR3 sequence (DNA): TGTGCCAGCAGCTTACTGGGACAGGCTAATGCGCAGTATTTT.

In this sample, this clonotype turned up a few times. The chain uses TRBV20-1 and TRBJ2-2; D gene uncertain. Trimming shortened V by 3 bases and J by 0 bases, and 8 bases separated the two germline ends. The CDR3 loop spans 14 amino acids. Germline CDR1 reads DFQATT; CDR2 reads SNEGSKA (reference sequence). CDR3 sequence: CSASRVANTGELFF. CDR3 bases: TGCAGTGCTAGCCGGGTCGCGAACACCGGGGAGCTGTTTTTT.

This chain joins TRBV7-2 and TRBJ2-7; 7 bases map to TRBD2. Germline CDR1 SGHTA, CDR2 FQGNSA. The length of the CDR3 is 15 residues. Trimming removed 3 bases from V and 4 bases from J; junction bases left unmatched: 9. The CDR3 sequence is CASSLAGDPSYEQYF. The DNA of the CDR3 is TGTGCCAGCAGCTTGGCGGGAGACCCAAGTTACGAGCAGTACTTC.

In this sample, this clonotype turned up a few times. The chain combines TRBV29-1 with TRBJ2-5; 7 nucleotides match TRBD1. From germline, CDR1 is SQVTM and CDR2 ANQGSEA. With V trimmed by 3 bases and J by 4 bases, 5 bases remained unmatched. The CDR3 runs 13 residues. For the CDR3, the DNA is TGCAGCGTTGATGAGGCAGGGGGAGAGACCCAGTACTTC. It is translated as CSVDEAGGETQYF.

The chain employs TRBV19 and TRBJ2-3; 14 bases map to TRBD2. Germline V gene data show CDR1 as LNHDA and CDR2 as SQIVND (reference sequence). The CDR3 consists of 15 residues. V dropped 5 bases and J dropped 10; count of bases not matched to a gene: 8. The CDR3 loop reads CASSSYGTSGSAQYF. For the CDR3, the DNA is TGTGCCAGTAGTTCCTATGGGACTAGCGGGAGTGCGCAGTATTTT.